Listed below are T cell receptor beta chains from one sample, sequenced in a study of blood T cell repertoires in COVID-19. TCRdb's copy holds only in-frame clones and misses some; the assay was immunoSEQ multiplex PCR. Here the sample spans around 220,000 clones, roughly 87% being singletons. Specimen: peripheral blood. The receptors were sampled from a man between 40 and 49 years old with active or convalescent COVID-19. The CDR3 runs from the conserved cysteine through the conserved F or W. The order of the fields is V gene, D gene, J gene, CDR3 protein, CDR3 DNA. D genes are given only for firm matches.

>TRBV4-2|NA|TRBJ1-6
CASSQDGQISYNSPLHF
TGTGCCAGCAGCCAAGACGGACAGATTTCTTATAATTCACCCCTCCACTTT
>TRBV27|TRBD2|TRBJ2-7
CASTPQTSGAYYEQYF
TGTGCCAGCACCCCCCAAACTAGCGGGGCGTACTACGAGCAGTACTTC
>TRBV28|TRBD1|TRBJ1-1
CASQWTGTDLNTEAFF
TGTGCCAGCCAATGGACGGGGACAGACCTGAACACTGAAGCTTTCTTT
>TRBV10-1|NA|TRBJ1-1
CASSEYRDTEAFF
TGCGCCAGCAGTGAGTACAGGGACACTGAAGCTTTCTTT
>TRBV19|TRBD2|TRBJ2-5
CASSMGLAGGRETQYF
TGTGCCAGTAGTATGGGACTAGCGGGAGGGAGGGAGACCCAGTACTTC
>TRBV11-2|NA|TRBJ1-2
CASSLLVLRGYGYTF
TGTGCCAGCAGCTTATTGGTCCTAAGAGGCTATGGCTACACCTTC
>TRBV6-5|NA|TRBJ1-4
CASSYGYRANEKLFF
TGTGCCAGCAGTTACGGTTACAGGGCTAATGAAAAACTGTTTTTT
>TRBV5-1|TRBD1|TRBJ2-5
CASSRPGTGRETQYF
TGCGCCAGCAGCCGGCCCGGGACAGGGAGGGAGACCCAGTACTTC
>TRBV9|NA|TRBJ2-1
CASSAHLTGGTGQFF
TGTGCCAGCAGCGCCCATCTGACTGGTGGAACGGGGCAGTTCTTC
>TRBV5-8|NA|TRBJ1-1
CASSQRVVPGRAFF
TGTGCCAGCAGCCAGAGGGTCGTTCCTGGACGGGCTTTCTTT